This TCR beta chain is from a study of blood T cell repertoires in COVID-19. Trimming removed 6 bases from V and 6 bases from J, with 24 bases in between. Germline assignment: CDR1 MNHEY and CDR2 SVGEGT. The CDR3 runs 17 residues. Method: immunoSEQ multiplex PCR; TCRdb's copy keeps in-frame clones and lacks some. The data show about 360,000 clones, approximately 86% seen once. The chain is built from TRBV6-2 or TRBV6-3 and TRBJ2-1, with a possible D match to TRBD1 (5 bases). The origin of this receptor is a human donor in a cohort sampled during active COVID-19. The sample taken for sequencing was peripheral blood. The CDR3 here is CASSRPSRAGQGNEQFF. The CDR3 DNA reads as TGTGCCAGCAGCCGACCGTCTAGGGCAGGGCAGGGCAATGAGCAGTTCTTC.